This section outlines one T cell receptor (beta chain) sequence together with its context. This CDR3 region has 14 residues. After removal of 6 bases from V and 2 bases from J, the junction contained 6 bases not matched to a gene. Germline V lookup: CDR1 GTSNPN, CDR2 SVGIG (reference sequence). These data come from a study of blood T cell repertoires in COVID-19. Using immunoSEQ multiplex PCR, the repertoire was profiled, and TCRdb retains in-frame clones only, with some absent. The table lists 150,000 to 200,000 clones, approximately 89% of them singletons. The sequencing input was PBMCs or T cells enriched from blood (not recorded which). This chain uses TRBV30 with TRBJ2-3, with 9 bases that match TRBD2. The TCR was taken from a woman aged 18-29 years who had recovered from COVID-19. CDR3 in DNA: TGTGCCTGTACAGCGGGGGGAAACACAGATACGCAGTATTTT. Protein product: CACTAGGNTDTQYF. Looking up the rest from reference TRBV30 and TRBJ2-3 gives the full variable domain: SQTIHQWPATLVQPVGSPLSLECTVEGTSNPNLYWYRQAAGRGLQLLFYSVGIGQISSEVPQNLSASRPQDRQFILSSKKLLLSDSGFYLCACTAGGNTDTQYFGPGTRLTVL.